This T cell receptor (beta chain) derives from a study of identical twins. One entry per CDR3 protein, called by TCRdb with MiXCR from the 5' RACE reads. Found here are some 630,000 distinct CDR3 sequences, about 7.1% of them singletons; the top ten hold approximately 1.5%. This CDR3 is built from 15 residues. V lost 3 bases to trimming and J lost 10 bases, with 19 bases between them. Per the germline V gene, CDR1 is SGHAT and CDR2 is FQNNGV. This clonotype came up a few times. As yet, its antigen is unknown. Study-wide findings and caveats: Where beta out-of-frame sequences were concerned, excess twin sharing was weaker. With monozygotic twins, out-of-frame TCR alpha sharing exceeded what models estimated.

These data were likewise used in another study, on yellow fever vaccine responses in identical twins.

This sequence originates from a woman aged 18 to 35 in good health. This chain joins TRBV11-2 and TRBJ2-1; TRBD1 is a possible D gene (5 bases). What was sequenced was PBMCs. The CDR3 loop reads CASSFIILQGWEQFF. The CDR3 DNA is TGTGCCAGCAGCTTTATAATACTTCAGGGTTGGGAGCAGTTCTTC.